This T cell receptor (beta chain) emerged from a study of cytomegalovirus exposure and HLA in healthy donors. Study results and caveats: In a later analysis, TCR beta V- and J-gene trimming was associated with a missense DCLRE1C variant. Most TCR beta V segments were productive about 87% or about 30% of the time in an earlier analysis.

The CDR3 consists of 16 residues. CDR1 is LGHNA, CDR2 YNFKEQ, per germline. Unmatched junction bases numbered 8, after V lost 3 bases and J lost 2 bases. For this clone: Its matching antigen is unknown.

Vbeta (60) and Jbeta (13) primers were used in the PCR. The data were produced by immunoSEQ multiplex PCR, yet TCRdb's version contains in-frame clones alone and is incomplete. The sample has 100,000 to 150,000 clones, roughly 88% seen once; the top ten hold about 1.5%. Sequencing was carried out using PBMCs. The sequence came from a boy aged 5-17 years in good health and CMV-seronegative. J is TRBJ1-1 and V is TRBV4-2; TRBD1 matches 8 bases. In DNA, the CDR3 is TGTGCCAGCAGCCAGCGTCACAGGGGGAGTAACACTGAAGCTTTCTTT. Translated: CASSQRHRGSNTEAFF.